This note documents a single T cell receptor (beta chain) sequence. Which antigen it targets is not known. This may stem from a read error, because a much larger clone lies one nucleotide away. Trimming takes 4 bases from V and 4 bases from J, and the germline ends sit 13 bases apart. The germline V gene (reference sequence) specifies DFQATT as CDR1 and SNEGSKA as CDR2. Inclusive of the bounding cysteine and phenylalanine, the CDR3 is 13 residues long. Only the CDR3 region is kept as DNA, spanning 39 bases read in frame from base 1. The sample comes from a study of T-cell reconstitution after alpha-beta-depleted transplantation in children (dated by TCRdb to the mid-2010s). Describing the broader study: The study quantitatively tracked T-cell immune reconstitution after TCRalphabeta/CD19-depleted allogeneic hematopoietic cell transplantation in children using TCR repertoire profiling.

Preparation of the library involved PCR. The instrument was an Illumina HiSeq 2500. Molecular barcoding was employed in the preparation of TCR libraries, with unique molecular identifiers being used to normalize TCRbeta repertoire quantification. TCRdb trimmed public reads at Q25 via fastp, called clones via MiXCR and kept in-frame beta chains. Duplicate CDR3 protein sequences are folded into a single record with the most common DNA and genes. Across this sample there are roughly 220,000 distinct CDR3 sequences, with about 12% seen only once. The ten largest account for over 2% of the sample. This sequence was found in a human donor who donated a stem cell graft to a child with acute lymphoblastic leukemia. The specimen comprised PBMCs from the stem cell graft donor, sampled from the stem cell graft. The chain is made from TRBV20-1 and TRBJ1-1; confidence is insufficient to name the D gene. CDR3 region: CSAKEEWGTEAFF. The nucleotide sequence reads TGCAGTGCTAAAGAGGAGTGGGGCACTGAAGCTTTCTTT.